This T cell receptor beta chain was profiled in a study of PD-1 blockade in classical Hodgkin lymphoma. The germline V gene has CDR1 MGHDK and CDR2 SYGVNS. The CDR3 contains 13 residues. Deletions cut 5 bases from V and 2 bases from J, with 10 bases between. The protocol was immunoSEQ multiplex PCR, while the TCRdb copy is restricted to in-frame clones and leaves out a portion. The sample lists about 31,000 clones; just over 70% were seen once. Brentuximab vedotin exposure varied, and every patient relapsed after autologous stem cell transplantation. The genes are TRBV25-1 and TRBJ2-7, with D tentatively TRBD2 (6 bases). The sample here was peripheral blood mononuclear cells (PBMCs), taken before the second cycle of nivolumab. The origin of this receptor is a human donor with classical Hodgkin lymphoma. The CDR3 coding sequence is TGTGCCAGCAGTCCGGGACTTACCTACGAGCAGTACTTC. This sequence encodes CASSPGLTYEQYF.